This TCR beta chain was found in a study of blood T cell repertoires in COVID-19. Overall study: The United States, Italy and Spain supplied acute and convalescent COVID-19 samples. PBMCs, B-cell-depleted T cells, or T cells provided the cDNA or gDNA that made up the material.

This CDR3 spans 12 amino acids. Trimming cost V 3 bases and J 7 bases, with 8 bases left between them. Germline assignment: CDR1 SGHRS and CDR2 YFSETQ. Authors' methods: How many nucleated cells were present was estimated from reference gene primer amplification. Produced via immunoSEQ multiplex PCR; TCRdb's table is partial and in-frame only. The V and J calls and the clone size are those of that table, but D and trimming were determined from the DNA. This sample yields some 78,000 clones, of which 90% are seen a single time; around 0.96% belongs to the top ten. Sequencing input: peripheral blood. The clonotype was recovered from a woman in her forties or fifties in a cohort sampled during active COVID-19. The chain uses TRBV5-1 and TRBJ1-3; D gene ambiguous. CDR3 DNA: TGCGCCAGCAGCTCCCCCCGGAACACCATATATTTT. This encodes CASSSPRNTIYF.